This paragraph covers one T cell receptor (beta chain) sequence. Its antigen is not yet known. Base qualities were left out, and no much larger clone turns up one base away. The cysteine opens and the phenylalanine closes a CDR3 of 17 amino acids. CDR3 DNA is the only sequence kept; it has 51 bases, read in frame from the first base. The germline V gene (reference sequence) supplies CDR1 SGHNT and CDR2 YYREEE. Clipping removes 2 bases from V and 5 bases from J, with 12 as the unmatched junction base count. Each collaborating institution followed its own protocols to collect whole blood in K2EDTA tubes. Collaborator samples were shipped for TCRbeta analysis as frozen whole blood, isolated PBMCs, or DNA extracted from either sample type. The data derive from a study of blood T cell repertoires in COVID-19 (dated by TCRdb to between 2020 and 2021). With respect to the entire study: Samples covering the acute and convalescent phases of COVID-19 were provided by collaborators in the United States, Italy and Spain. The material from the prospective study consisted of cDNA or gDNA derived from T cells, B-cell-depleted T cells, or PBMCs. Deeply sampled blood TCRbeta repertoires from subjects exposed to, actively infected with, or recovered from COVID-19 were included in the dataset. The repertoires were released in a freely available public database intended as a resource for research on the immune response to SARS-CoV-2. The samples were drawn from the first 160 participants of the ongoing ImmuneRACE study and from roughly 1,300 subjects provided by 6 global collaborators. Sample metadata almost always included a de-identified subject ID, COVID-19 status, age in years and sex. Where HLA class I and class II types were available, the types were taken from metadata supplied by the sample provider, not from assay-based typing.

Summary of the overall study and its limitations: How much clinical and demographic metadata was included differed by source and by participant, and the metadata was provided uncurated.

The immunoSEQ Assay, a bias-controlled multiplex PCR, was used to amplify TCRbeta CDR3 regions from genomic DNA. The published analysis was carried out like this. The number of nucleated cells in each sample was estimated from the amplification of reference gene primers within the assay. To quantify the absolute abundance of each unique TCRbeta CDR3 rearrangement, sequence reads were collapsed and filtered. For each sample, productive Simpson clonality was calculated as the square root of Simpson's diversity index across productive rearrangements. The table was pulled from immuneACCESS by TCRdb, which kept in-frame rearrangements only. Such tables lose some clones; where checked, under half of the loss comes from unresolved V genes, and the rest has no known cause. V, J and clone size reflect that table, while D and trimming were determined from the DNA. The sample table holds about 21,000 clones, of which about four fifths were seen once. 6.7% of the sample belongs to the ten largest clones.

This TCR derives from a human donor in a cohort sampled during active COVID-19. The sequence joins TRBV5-4 to TRBJ2-3; 9 middle bases align to TRBD2. The sample consisted of peripheral blood. Here the CDR3 is given as CASSFNGGGERRDTQYF. The base sequence is TGTGCCAGCAGCTTTAATGGCGGGGGGGAGAGGAGAGATACGCAGTATTTT.